This T cell receptor beta chain was sequenced during a study of blood T cell repertoires in COVID-19. Study information: Both acute and convalescent COVID-19 samples were obtained from the United States, Italy and Spain. Sample material is recorded as cDNA or gDNA derived from T cells, B-cell-depleted T cells, or PBMCs.

CDR3 length: 11 amino acids. Germline V gene lookup returns CDR1 LGHDT and CDR2 YNNKEL (reference sequence). The V and J ends lost 11 bases and 5 bases, in that order; junction bases with no gene match: 5. Assay: immunoSEQ multiplex PCR; the TCRdb copy retains only in-frame clones and omits some. The sample holds about 64,000 clones, approximately 90% seen once. Sequencing input: peripheral blood. The chain joins TRBV3-1 (or the pseudogene TRBV3-2) to TRBJ2-5; 7 bases line up with TRBD1. The sequence derives from a man aged 45-60 years with active COVID-19. The CDR3 loop is CASEGAETQYF. CDR3 in DNA: TGTGCCTCCGAGGGGGCTGAGACCCAGTACTTC.